These 7 T cell receptor beta chains were all obtained from the same sample, sequenced in a study of blood T cell repertoires in COVID-19. Assay used: immunoSEQ multiplex PCR; TCRdb lists only in-frame clones, some missing. Of some 220,000 clones in the sample, about nine tenths were seen once. Sequencing input: PBMCs or T cells enriched from blood (not recorded which). These receptors originate from a middle-aged woman with acute COVID-19.

The V gene is TRBV11-3, the J gene TRBJ2-1; the D gene is possibly TRBD1 (5 bases). The germline V gene has CDR1 SGHNT and CDR2 YENEEA. Trimming pared 1 base from V and 7 bases from J, leaving 8 bases between. The CDR3 runs 13 residues. The CDR3 spells CASSLGGVNEQFF. As DNA, the CDR3 is TGTGCCAGCAGCTTAGGGGGCGTGAATGAGCAGTTCTTC.

CDR3 sequence reads: CASSPLIAGTVQETQYF. The CDR3, as DNA: TGTGCCAGCTCACCACTGATAGCGGGGACGGTCCAAGAGACCCAGTACTTC. This rearrangement joins TRBV18 to TRBJ2-5, with 8 bases identical to TRBD2. The CDR3 is made up of 17 amino acids. Unmatched junction bases numbered 8, after V lost 1 base and J lost 1 base. The germline V gene has CDR1 KGHSH and CDR2 LQKENI.

The rearrangement joins TRBV4-3 to TRBJ1-3, with 9 bases that match TRBD1. Germline V gives CDR1 LGHNA, CDR2 YSLEER. J lost 8 bases, V lost 5 bases, and 10 bases had no gene match. CDR3 length: 15 residues. The CDR3 nucleotides read TGCGCCAGCAGCACTGGACAGGGGCTATTTGACACCATATATTTT. Translation gives CASSTGQGLFDTIYF.

V and J are TRBV19 and TRBJ1-2; D is unclear. This CDR3 comprises 14 residues. CDR1 and CDR2 from the germline V gene are LNHDA and SQIVND (reference sequence). Trimming removed 3 bases from V and 3 bases from J, with 11 bases in between. In DNA, the CDR3 is TGTGCCAGTAGTATCGATACAGATTACTATGGCTACACCTTC. This encodes CASSIDTDYYGYTF. The full variable domain, with the rest looked up from reference TRBV19 and TRBJ1-2, is DGGITQSPKYLFRKEGQNVTLSCEQNLNHDAMYWYRQDPGQGLRLIYYSQIVNDFQKGDIAEGYSVSREKKESFPLTVTSAQKNPTAFYLCASSIDTDYYGYTFGSGTRLTVV.

A few counts support this clone. The V gene is TRBV30, the J gene TRBJ2-7, with 8 bases lining up with TRBD1. Trimming cost V 2 bases and J 0 bases; bases outside gene matches: 0. The CDR3 contains 13 residues. Per germline, CDR1 GTSNPN and CDR2 SVGIG (reference sequence). The CDR3 nucleotides are TGTGCCTGGAGTACAGGGGGCTCCTACGAGCAGTACGTC. Protein product: CAWSTGGSYEQYV.

The chain recombines TRBV6-2 or TRBV6-3 with TRBJ1-2; D gene uncertain. Germline V gives CDR1 MNHEY, CDR2 SVGEGT. This CDR3 has 12 residues. Between the trimmed V and J ends, which lost 3 bases and 8 bases, there was a span of 10 bases. CDR3 loop: CASSYPREGYTF. DNA for the CDR3: TGTGCCAGCAGTTATCCCCGGGAAGGCTACACCTTC.

The gene calls are TRBV30 and TRBJ2-3; D possibly corresponds to TRBD1 (5 bases). The V gene lost 8 bases and the J gene lost 5 bases, with 14 bases spanning the gap. Germline CDR1 and CDR2: GTSNPN and SVGIG (reference sequence). This CDR3 is built from 12 residues. CDR3 sequence: CAAPGRGDTQYF. CDR3 coding DNA: TGTGCCGCACCAGGAAGGGGAGATACGCAGTATTTT. The full variable domain, rest sourced from reference TRBV30 and TRBJ2-3, is SQTIHQWPATLVQPVGSPLSLECTVEGTSNPNLYWYRQAAGRGLQLLFYSVGIGQISSEVPQNLSASRPQDRQFILSSKKLLLSDSGFYLCAAPGRGDTQYFGPGTRLTVL.